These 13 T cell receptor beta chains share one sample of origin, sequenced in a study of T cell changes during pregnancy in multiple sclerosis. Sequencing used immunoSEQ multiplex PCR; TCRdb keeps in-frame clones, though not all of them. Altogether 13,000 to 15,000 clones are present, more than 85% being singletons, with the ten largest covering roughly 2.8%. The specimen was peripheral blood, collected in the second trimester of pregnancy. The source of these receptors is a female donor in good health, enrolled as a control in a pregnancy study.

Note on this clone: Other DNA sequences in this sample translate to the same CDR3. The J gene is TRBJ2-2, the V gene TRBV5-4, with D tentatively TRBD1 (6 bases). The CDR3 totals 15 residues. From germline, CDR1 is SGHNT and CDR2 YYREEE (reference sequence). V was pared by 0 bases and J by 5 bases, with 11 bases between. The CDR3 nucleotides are TGTGCCAGCAGCTTGGGTGGACAGTTTACCGGGGAGCTGTTTTTT. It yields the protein CASSLGGQFTGELFF.

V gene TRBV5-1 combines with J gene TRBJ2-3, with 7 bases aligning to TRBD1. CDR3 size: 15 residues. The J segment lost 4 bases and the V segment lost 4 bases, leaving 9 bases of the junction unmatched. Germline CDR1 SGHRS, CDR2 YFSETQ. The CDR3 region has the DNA TGCGCCAGCAGCACGGGACAGCCGGGCCCAGATACGCAGTATTTT. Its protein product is CASSTGQPGPDTQYF.

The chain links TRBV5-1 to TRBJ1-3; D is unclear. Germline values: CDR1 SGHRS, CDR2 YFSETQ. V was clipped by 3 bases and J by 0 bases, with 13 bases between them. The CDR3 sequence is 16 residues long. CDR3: CASSSGSISSGNTIYF. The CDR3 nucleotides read TGCGCCAGCAGCTCCGGGAGTATCAGCTCTGGAAACACCATATATTTT.

The CDR3 DNA reads as TGTGCCAGCAGCTTAGATTGGACAGGGAGCACCGGGGAGCTGTTTTTT. This sequence encodes CASSLDWTGSTGELFF. The J gene is TRBJ2-2, the V gene TRBV11-3, with 8 nucleotides matching TRBD1. Germline V CDR1 and CDR2: SGHNT, YENEEA. Germline trimming cut 0 bases from V and 4 bases from J; bases unmatched to any gene: 4. CDR3 size: 16 residues.

The CDR3 region has the DNA TGTGCCAGCAGCTCCCGGGACAGGGTCGAGACCCAGTACTTC. This translates into CASSSRDRVETQYF. V is TRBV7-9 and J is TRBJ2-5, with 9 bases fitting TRBD1. V dropped 4 bases and J dropped 5; count of bases not matched to a gene: 5. The CDR3 totals 14 residues. CDR1 and CDR2 (germline): SEHNR, FQNEAQ (reference sequence).

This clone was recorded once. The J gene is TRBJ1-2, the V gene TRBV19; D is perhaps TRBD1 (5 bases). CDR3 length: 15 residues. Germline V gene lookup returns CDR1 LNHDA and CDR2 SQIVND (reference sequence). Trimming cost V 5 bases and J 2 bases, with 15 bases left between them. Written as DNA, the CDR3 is TGTGCCAGTAGTTTCAAAAGGGACTGGAACTATGGCTACACCTTC. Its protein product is CASSFKRDWNYGYTF. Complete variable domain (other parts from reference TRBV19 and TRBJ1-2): DGGITQSPKYLFRKEGQNVTLSCEQNLNHDAMYWYRQDPGQGLRLIYYSQIVNDFQKGDIAEGYSVSREKKESFPLTVTSAQKNPTAFYLCASSFKRDWNYGYTFGSGTRLTVV.

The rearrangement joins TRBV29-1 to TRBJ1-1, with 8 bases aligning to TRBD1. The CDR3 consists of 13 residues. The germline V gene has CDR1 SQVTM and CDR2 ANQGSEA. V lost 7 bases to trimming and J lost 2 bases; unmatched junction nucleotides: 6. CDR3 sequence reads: CSASGQGNTEAFF. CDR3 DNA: TGCAGCGCCTCAGGACAGGGTAACACTGAAGCTTTCTTT.

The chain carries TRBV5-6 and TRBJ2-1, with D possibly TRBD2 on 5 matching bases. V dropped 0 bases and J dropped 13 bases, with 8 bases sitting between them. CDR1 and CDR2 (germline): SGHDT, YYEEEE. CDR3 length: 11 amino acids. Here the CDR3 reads CASSLGAGQFF. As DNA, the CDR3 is TGTGCCAGCAGCTTGGGGGCGGGCCAGTTCTTC.

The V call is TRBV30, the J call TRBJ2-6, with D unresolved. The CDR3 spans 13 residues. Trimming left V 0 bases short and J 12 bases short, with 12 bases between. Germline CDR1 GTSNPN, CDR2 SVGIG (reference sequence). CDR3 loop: CAWSVTRSGVLTF. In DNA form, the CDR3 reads TGTGCCTGGAGTGTAACACGATCTGGCGTCCTGACTTTC.

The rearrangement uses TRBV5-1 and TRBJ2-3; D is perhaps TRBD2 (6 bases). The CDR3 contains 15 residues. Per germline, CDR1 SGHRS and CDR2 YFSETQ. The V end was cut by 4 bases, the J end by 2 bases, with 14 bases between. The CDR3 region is CASSEGGITTDTQYF. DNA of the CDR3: TGCGCCAGCAGCGAAGGAGGGATCACCACAGATACGCAGTATTTT.

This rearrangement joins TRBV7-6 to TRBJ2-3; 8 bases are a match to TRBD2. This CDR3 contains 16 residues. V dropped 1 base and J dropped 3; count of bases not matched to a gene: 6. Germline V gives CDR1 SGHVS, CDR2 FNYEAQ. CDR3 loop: CASSLGATSGTDTQYF. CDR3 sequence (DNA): TGTGCCAGCAGCTTAGGTGCTACTAGCGGTACAGATACGCAGTATTTT. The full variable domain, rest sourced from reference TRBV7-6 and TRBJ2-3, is GAGVSQSPRYKVTKRGQDVALRCDPISGHVSLYWYRQALGQGPEFLTYFNYEAQQDKSGLPNDRFSAERPEGSISTLTIQRTEQRDSAMYRCASSLGATSGTDTQYFGPGTRLTVL.

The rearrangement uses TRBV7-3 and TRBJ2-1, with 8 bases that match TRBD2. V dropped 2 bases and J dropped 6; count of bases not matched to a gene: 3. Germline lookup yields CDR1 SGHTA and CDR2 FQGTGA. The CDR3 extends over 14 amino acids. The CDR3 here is CASSLAGGANEQFF. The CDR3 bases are TGTGCCAGCAGCTTAGCGGGAGGCGCCAATGAGCAGTTCTTC.

This CDR3 is CASSGAGTTRYNEQFF. Here the CDR3 DNA reads TGTGCCAGTAGTGGCGCCGGGACTACGCGCTACAATGAGCAGTTCTTC. The rearrangement joins TRBV19 to TRBJ2-1; 7 nucleotides agree with TRBD2. The germline V gene encodes CDR1 LNHDA and CDR2 SQIVND (reference sequence). V lost 5 bases to trimming and J lost 3 bases; unmatched junction nucleotides: 10. The CDR3 is 16 amino acids.